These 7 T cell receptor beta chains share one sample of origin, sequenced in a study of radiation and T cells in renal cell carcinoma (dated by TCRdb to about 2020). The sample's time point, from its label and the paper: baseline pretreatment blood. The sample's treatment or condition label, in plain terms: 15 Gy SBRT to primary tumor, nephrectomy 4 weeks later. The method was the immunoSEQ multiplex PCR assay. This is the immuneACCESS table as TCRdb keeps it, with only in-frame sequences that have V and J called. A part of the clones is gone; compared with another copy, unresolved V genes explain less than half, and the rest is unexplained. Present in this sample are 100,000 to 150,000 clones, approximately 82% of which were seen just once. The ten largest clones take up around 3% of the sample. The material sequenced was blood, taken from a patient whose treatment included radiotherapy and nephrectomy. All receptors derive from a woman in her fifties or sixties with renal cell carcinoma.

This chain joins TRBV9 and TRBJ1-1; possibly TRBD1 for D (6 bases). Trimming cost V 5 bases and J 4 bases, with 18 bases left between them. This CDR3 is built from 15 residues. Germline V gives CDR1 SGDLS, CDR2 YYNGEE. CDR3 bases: TGTGCCAGCAGATCCCTGGTCCAGGGGACCACTGAAGCTTTCTTT. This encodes CASRSLVQGTTEAFF.

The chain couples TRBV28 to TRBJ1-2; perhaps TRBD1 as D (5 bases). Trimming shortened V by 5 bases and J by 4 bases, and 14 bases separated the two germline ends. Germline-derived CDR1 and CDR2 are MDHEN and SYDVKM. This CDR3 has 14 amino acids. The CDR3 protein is CASSEYRRSYGYTF. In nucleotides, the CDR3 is TGTGCCAGCAGTGAATACAGGCGATCCTATGGCTACACCTTC.

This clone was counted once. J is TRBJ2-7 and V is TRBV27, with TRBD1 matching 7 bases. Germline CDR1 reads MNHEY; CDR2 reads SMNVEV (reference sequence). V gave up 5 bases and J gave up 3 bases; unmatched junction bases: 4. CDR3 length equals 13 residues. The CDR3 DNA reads TGTGCCAGCAGTCAGGGACAGAGCTACGAGCAGTACTTC. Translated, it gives CASSQGQSYEQYF.

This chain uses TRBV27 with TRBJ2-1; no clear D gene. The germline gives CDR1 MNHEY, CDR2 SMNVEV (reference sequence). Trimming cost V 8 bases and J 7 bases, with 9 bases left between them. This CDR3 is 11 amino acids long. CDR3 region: CASGLWNEQFF. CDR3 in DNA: TGTGCCAGCGGGCTCTGGAATGAGCAGTTCTTC.

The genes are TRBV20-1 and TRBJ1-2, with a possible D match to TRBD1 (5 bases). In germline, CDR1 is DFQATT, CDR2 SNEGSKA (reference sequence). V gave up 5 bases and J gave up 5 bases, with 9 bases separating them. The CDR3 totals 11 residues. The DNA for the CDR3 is TGCAGTGCTGGGGGGTTTTATGGCTACACCTTC. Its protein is CSAGGFYGYTF.

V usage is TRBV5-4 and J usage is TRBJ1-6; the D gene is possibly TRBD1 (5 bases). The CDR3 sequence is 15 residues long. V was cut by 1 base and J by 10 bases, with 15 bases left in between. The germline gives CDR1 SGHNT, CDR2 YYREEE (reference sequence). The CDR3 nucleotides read TGTGCCAGCAGCTTGCCGGGCAGGGAAGGGTCACCCCTCCACTTT. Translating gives CASSLPGREGSPLHF.

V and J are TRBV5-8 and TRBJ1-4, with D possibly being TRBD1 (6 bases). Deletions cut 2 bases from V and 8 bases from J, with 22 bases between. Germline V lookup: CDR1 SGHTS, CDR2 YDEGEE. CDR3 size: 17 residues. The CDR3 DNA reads TGTGCCAGCAGCTTAACTAAAACTACAGGGTACGGAGAAAAACTGTTTTTT. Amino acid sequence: CASSLTKTTGYGEKLFF.